Below, one T cell receptor (beta chain) is given with its context. This sample was taken from a study of blood T cell repertoires in COVID-19. Study in general: Specimens from acute and convalescent COVID-19 originated in the United States, Italy and Spain. T cells, B-cell-depleted T cells, or PBMCs supplied cDNA or gDNA.

The trim removed 6 bases at V and 3 bases at J, leaving 7 bases unmatched. CDR3 length: 15 residues. Germline V lookup: CDR1 SGHTA, CDR2 FQGNSA. Per the original methods: The assay estimated nucleated cells by amplifying reference gene primers. The table came from immunoSEQ multiplex PCR; TCRdb's copy has only in-frame clones and leaves some out. V and J calls and clone size follow that table, whereas D and trimming were derived from the DNA. The repertoire has approximately 200,000 clones, approximately 79% of them found once; the top ten carry approximately 13%. The V gene is TRBV7-2, the J gene TRBJ2-5; 10 bases map to TRBD1. The specimen sequenced was peripheral blood. This clonotype was sampled from a woman between 50 and 59 years old with acute or convalescent COVID-19. In DNA form, the CDR3 reads TGTGCCAGCAGTTCCATGGGGACAGGGGAAGAGACCCAGTACTTC. Protein: CASSSMGTGEETQYF.